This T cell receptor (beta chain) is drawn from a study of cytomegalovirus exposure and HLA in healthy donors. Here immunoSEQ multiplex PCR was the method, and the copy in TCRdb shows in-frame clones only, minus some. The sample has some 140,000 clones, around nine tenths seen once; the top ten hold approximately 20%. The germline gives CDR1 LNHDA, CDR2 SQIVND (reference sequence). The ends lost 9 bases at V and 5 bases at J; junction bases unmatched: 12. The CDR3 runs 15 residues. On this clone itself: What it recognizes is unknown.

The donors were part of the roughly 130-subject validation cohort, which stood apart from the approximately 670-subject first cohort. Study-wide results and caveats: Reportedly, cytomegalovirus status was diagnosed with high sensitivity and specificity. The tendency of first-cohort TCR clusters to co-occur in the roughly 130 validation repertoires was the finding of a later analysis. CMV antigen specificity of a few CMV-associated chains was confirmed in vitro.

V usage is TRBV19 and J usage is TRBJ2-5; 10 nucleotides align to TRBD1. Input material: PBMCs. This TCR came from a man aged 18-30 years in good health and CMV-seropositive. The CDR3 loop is CASDRGRTEGETQYF. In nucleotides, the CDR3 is TGTGCCAGCGACAGGGGGCGGACCGAGGGGGAGACCCAGTACTTC.